This T cell receptor beta chain was identified during a study of blood T cells in healthy people across ages. Trimming pared 6 bases from V and 3 bases from J, leaving 17 bases between. The CDR3 runs 15 residues. CDR1 and CDR2 (germline): MNHEY, SVGAGI. The authors ran a second PCR of 7 to 11 cycles using a sample-barcoded 5' primer and a J-beta primer mix. Each CDR3 protein is one row after TCRdb ran MiXCR on the 5' RACE reads. The data contain some 930,000 distinct CDR3 sequences, approximately 32% of them singletons. Points from the study as a whole: The long-lived group displayed more naive CD4+ cells, plus higher diversity, than the aged donors did.

Extraction yielded at least 5 micrograms of total RNA per sample. This clonotype was recorded many times. As yet, its antigen is unknown. These same data were also listed under a study on T cells of mothers and their children.

The sequence was collected from a woman in her thirties or forties in good health. V and J are TRBV6-5 and TRBJ1-2; no definite D call. The sequenced sample consisted of blood. In nucleotides, the CDR3 is TGTGCCAGCAGGGCCTGGCTGGCAGACTACTATGGCTACACCTTC. Its translation is CASRAWLADYYGYTF.